This T cell receptor beta chain comes out of a study of cytomegalovirus exposure and HLA in healthy donors. The study's findings and limits: Sequencing likely generated an artifact that appeared as a cluster of highly shared sequence variants.

Amplification used 60 Vbeta primers and 13 Jbeta primers. Here immunoSEQ multiplex PCR was the method, and the copy in TCRdb shows in-frame clones only, minus some. The sample has over 150,000 clones, 65% to 80% seen once. Trimming removed 3 bases from V and 4 bases from J, with 12 bases in between. This CDR3 comprises 14 residues. CDR1 WNHNN and CDR2 SYGVQD come from the germline V gene (reference sequence). About this clone: Its antigen is not identified.

This chain connects TRBV10-1 to TRBJ1-1; D might be TRBD1 (5 bases). This sequence was found in a man aged 18 to 29 in good health and CMV-seronegative. Material for sequencing was PBMCs. The CDR3 reads CASSDTGGSTEAFF. The CDR3 DNA reads as TGCGCCAGCAGTGACACGGGGGGGAGCACTGAAGCTTTCTTT.